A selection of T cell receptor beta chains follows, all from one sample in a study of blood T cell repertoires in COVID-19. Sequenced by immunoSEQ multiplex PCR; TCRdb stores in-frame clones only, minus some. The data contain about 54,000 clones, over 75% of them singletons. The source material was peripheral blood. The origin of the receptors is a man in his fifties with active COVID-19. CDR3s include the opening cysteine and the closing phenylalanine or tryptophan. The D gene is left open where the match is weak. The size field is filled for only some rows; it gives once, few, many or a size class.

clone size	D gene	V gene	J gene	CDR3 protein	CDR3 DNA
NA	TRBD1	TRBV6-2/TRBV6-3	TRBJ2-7	CASSYNRDRGPYEQYF	TGTGCCAGCAGTTACAATCGGGACAGGGGGCCCTACGAGCAGTACTTC
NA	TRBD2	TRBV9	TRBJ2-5	CASSVGSGGAGETQYF	TGTGCCAGCAGCGTGGGTAGCGGGGGGGCAGGAGAGACCCAGTACTTC
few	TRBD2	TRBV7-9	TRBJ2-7	CASSLGGRAFEQYF	TGTGCCAGCAGCTTGGGCGGGAGGGCGTTTGAGCAGTACTTC
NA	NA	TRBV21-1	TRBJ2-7	CASSKGQGGGGYEQYF	TGTGCCAGCAGCAAAGGACAGGGTGGAGGAGGGTACGAGCAGTACTTC
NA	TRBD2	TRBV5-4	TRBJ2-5	CASSSYQTSGGQETQYF	TGTGCCAGCAGCTCCTATCAGACTAGCGGGGGCCAAGAGACCCAGTACTTC
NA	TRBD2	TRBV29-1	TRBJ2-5	CSVSGSSETQYF	TGCAGCGTTAGCGGGAGCTCGGAGACCCAGTACTTC
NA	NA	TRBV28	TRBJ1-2	CASSSPGADERAGGYTF	TGTGCCAGCAGTTCCCCAGGGGCCGACGAACGTGCCGGTGGCTACACCTTC
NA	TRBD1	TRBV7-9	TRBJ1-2	CASSTAARDRGDYGYTF	TGTGCCAGCAGTACCGCCGCCCGGGACAGGGGAGACTATGGCTACACCTTC
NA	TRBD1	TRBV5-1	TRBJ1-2	CASSSYLGQGGYTF	TGCGCCAGCAGCTCTTACCTAGGACAGGGTGGCTACACCTTC
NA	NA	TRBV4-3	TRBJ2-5	CASSQGVQGETQYF	TGCGCCAGCAGCCAAGGGGTACAGGGTGAGACCCAGTACTTC
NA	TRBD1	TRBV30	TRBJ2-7	CAWKGQGSSYEQYF	TGTGCCTGGAAGGGACAGGGCAGCTCCTACGAGCAGTACTTC
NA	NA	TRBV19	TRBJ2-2	CASSRIEGVGGTGELFF	TGTGCCAGTAGCCGGATCGAGGGGGTCGGTGGCACCGGGGAGCTGTTTTTT
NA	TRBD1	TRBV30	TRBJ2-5	CAWGNQGAQETQYF	TGTGCCTGGGGGAACCAGGGGGCCCAAGAGACCCAGTACTTC
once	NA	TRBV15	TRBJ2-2	CATSPQRLGGELFF	TGTGCCACCAGCCCCCAAAGACTAGGCGGGGAGCTGTTTTTT
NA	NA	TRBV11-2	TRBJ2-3	CASSLGQSTDTQYF	TGTGCCAGCAGCCTAGGACAGAGCACAGATACGCAGTATTTT
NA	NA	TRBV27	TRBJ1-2	CASSGLRHISDGYTF	TGTGCCAGCAGTGGTCTCAGGCACATAAGTGATGGCTACACCTTC
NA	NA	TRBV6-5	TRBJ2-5	CASWNRAGAETQYF	TGTGCCAGCTGGAACAGGGCTGGGGCGGAGACCCAGTACTTC
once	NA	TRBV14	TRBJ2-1	CASSQERVNVKFF	TGTGCCAGCAGCCAAGAAAGAGTGAACGTAAAGTTCTTC
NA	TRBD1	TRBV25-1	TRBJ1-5	CASRGTGTGAGPQHF	TGTGCCAGCAGGGGGACCGGGACAGGGGCCGGGCCCCAGCATTTT
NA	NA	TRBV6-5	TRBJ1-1	CASSYGRNTEAFF	TGTGCCAGCAGTTACGGCAGGAACACTGAAGCTTTCTTT
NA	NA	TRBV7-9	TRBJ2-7	CASSFQGSGGEQYF	TGTGCCAGCAGCTTTCAGGGGTCGGGCGGCGAGCAGTACTTC
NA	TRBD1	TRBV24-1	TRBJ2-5	CATSDLGTGGETQYF	TGTGCCACCAGTGATTTAGGGACAGGGGGAGAGACCCAGTACTTC
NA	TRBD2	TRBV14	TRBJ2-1	CASSPWTGGNYNEQFF	TGTGCCAGCAGCCCATGGACGGGGGGAAACTACAATGAGCAGTTCTTC